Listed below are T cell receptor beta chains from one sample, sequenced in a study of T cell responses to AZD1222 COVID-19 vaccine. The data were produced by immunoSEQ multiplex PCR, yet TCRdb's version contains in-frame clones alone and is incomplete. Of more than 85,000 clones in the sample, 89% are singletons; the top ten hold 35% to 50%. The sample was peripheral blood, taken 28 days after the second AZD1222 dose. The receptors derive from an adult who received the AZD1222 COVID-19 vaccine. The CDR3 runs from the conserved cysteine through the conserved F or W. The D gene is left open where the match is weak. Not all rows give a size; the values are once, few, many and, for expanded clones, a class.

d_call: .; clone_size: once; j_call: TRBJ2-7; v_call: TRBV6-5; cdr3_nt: TGTGCTTCCCAACAGGGGACTTACGAGCAGTACTTC; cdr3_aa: CASQQGTYEQYF
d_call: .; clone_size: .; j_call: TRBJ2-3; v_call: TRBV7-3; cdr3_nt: TGTGCCAGCAGCGCATCCTACACAGATACGCAGTATTTT; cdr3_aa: CASSASYTDTQYF
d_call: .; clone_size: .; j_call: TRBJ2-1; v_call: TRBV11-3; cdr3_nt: TGTGCCAGCAGCTCGTTAGCTGATGAGCAGTTCTTC; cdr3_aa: CASSSLADEQFF
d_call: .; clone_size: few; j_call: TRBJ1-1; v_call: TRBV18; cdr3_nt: TGTGCCAGCTCACCACTAACTGAAGCTTTCTTT; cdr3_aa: CASSPLTEAFF
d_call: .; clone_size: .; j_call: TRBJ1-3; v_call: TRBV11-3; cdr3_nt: TGTGCCAGCAGCTTAGGTGGACAGCAACCAGCTTCAACAGGAAACACCATATATTTT; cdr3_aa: CASSLGGQQPASTGNTIYF
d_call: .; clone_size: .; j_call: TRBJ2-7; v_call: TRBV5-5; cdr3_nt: TGTGCCAGCAGCTTTAGCCTCAACACGCACGAGCAGTACTTC; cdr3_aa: CASSFSLNTHEQYF
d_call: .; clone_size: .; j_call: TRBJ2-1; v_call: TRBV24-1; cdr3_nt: TGTGCCACCAGTGAGGCGAGCGGGCCAACCTACAATGAGCAGTTCTTC; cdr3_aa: CATSEASGPTYNEQFF
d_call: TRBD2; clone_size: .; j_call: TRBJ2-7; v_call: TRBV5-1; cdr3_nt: TGCGCCAGCAGCTTGGGAGCTAGCGGGGTCTACGAGCAGTACTTC; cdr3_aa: CASSLGASGVYEQYF
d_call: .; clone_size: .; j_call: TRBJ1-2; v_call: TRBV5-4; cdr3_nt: TGTGCCAGCAGCTTAGGGGGAACGCGGGCCTTTTATGGCTACACCTTC; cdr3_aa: CASSLGGTRAFYGYTF
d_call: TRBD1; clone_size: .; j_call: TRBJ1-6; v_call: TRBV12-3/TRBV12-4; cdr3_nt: TGTGCCAGCAGGACAGGGGGCTTTTCACCCCTCCACTTT; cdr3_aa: CASRTGGFSPLHF
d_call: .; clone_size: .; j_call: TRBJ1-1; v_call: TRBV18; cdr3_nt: TGTGCCAGCTCGCCCGACGGAACGAACACTGAAGCTTTCTTT; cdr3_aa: CASSPDGTNTEAFF
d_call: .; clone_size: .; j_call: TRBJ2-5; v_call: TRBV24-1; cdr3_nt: TGTGCCACCAGTGAAGGCGGGACCGGAGAGACCCAGTACTTC; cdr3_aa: CATSEGGTGETQYF
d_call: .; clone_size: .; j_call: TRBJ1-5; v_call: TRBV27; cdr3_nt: TGTGCCAGCAGGTCGGCCGGGTATCTCAATCAGCCCCAGCATTTT; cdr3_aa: CASRSAGYLNQPQHF
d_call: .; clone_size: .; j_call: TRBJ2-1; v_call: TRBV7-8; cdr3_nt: TGTGCCAGCAGCTTAGCGAGGGGGTCCTACAATGAGCAGTTCTTC; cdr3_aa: CASSLARGSYNEQFF
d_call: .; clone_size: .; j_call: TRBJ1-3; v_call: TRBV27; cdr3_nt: TGTGCCAGCAGCCCGAAATCGGGCCCGAGACCCCCCAACTCTGGAAACACCATATATTTT; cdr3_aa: CASSPKSGPRPPNSGNTIYF
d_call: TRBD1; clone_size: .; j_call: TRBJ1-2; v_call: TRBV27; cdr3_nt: TGTGCCAGCAGTGGACAGGGATCGGTCGGCTACACCTTC; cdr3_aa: CASSGQGSVGYTF
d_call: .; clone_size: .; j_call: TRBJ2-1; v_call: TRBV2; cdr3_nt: TGTGCCAGTATGGTACAGAGGAGGAACAATGAGCAGTTCTTC; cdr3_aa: CASMVQRRNNEQFF
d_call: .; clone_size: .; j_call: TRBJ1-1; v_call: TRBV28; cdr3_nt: TGTGCCAGCAGTCCAGCTCCAGGGAACACTGAAGCTTTCTTT; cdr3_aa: CASSPAPGNTEAFF
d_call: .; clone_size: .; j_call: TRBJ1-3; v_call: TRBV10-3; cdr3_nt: TGTGCCATCAGTGGGCAACCGAGCTCTGGAAACACCATATATTTT; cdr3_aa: CAISGQPSSGNTIYF
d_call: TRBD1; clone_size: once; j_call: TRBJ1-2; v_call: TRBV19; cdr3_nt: TGTGCCAGTAGTTGGCCAGGGGGCGCGTGGGGCTACACCTTC; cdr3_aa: CASSWPGGAWGYTF
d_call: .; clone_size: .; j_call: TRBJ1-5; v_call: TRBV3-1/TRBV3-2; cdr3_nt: TGTGCCAGCAGCCAAGCCGGGTATCAGCCCCAGCATTTT; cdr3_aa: CASSQAGYQPQHF
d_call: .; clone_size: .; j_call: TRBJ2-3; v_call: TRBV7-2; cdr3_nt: TGTGCCAGCAGCTTAGCGGGGGTGGGGGCAGATACGCAGTATTTT; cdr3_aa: CASSLAGVGADTQYF
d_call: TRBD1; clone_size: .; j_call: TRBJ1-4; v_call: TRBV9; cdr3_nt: TGTGCCAGCAGCGTAAGACAGGGGTCGGAAAAACTGTTTTTT; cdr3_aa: CASSVRQGSEKLFF
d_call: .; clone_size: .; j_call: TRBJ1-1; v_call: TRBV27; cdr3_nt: TGTGCCAGCAGTTTATCCCTGGGCACTGAAGCTTTCTTT; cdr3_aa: CASSLSLGTEAFF
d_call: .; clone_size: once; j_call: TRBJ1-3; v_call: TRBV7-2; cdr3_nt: TGTGCCAGCAGCCTCGTGGTAGGCACACCCTCTGGAAACACCATATATTTT; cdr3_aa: CASSLVVGTPSGNTIYF
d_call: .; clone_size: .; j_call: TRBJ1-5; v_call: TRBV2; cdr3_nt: TGTGCCAGCAGTGTAGAACAGGGCAATCAGCCCCAGCATTTT; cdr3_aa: CASSVEQGNQPQHF
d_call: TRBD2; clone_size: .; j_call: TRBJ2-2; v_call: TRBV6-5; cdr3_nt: TGTGCCAGCAGGGTGGTAGCGGGAAACACCGGGGAGCTGTTTTTT; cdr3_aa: CASRVVAGNTGELFF
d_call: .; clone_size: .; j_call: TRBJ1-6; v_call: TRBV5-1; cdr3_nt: TGCGCCAGCGGCGAGTCCGGCTCCTATAATTCACCCCTCCACTTT; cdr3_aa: CASGESGSYNSPLHF
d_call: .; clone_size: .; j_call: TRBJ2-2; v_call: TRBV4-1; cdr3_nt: TGCGCCAGCAGCCAAGGTCGTATCACCGGGGAGCTGTTTTTT; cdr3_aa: CASSQGRITGELFF
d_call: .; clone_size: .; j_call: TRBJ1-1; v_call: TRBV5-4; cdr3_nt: TGTGCCAGCAGCTTTTACCGGGCAGGGGCAACCGAAGCTTTCTTT; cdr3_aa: CASSFYRAGATEAFF
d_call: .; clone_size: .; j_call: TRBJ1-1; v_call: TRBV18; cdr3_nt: TGTGCCAGCTCACCGGCTCGGGCCCCCACTGAAGCTTTCTTT; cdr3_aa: CASSPARAPTEAFF
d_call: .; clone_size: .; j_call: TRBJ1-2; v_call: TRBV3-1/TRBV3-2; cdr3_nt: TGTGCCAGCAGCCAAGATTTTCCGGGAGCGGACGGCTACACCTTC; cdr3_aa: CASSQDFPGADGYTF
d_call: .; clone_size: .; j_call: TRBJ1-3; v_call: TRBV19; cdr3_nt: TGTGCCAGTAGTACAACCTCTGGAAACACCATATATTTT; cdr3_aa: CASSTTSGNTIYF
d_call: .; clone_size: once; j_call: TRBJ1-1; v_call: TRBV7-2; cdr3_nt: TGTGCCAGCAGCCTAGGTCAAGGGAACACTGAAGCTTTCTTT; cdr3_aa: CASSLGQGNTEAFF
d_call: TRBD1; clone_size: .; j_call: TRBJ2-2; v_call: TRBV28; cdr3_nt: TGTGCCAGCAGACGCGTCGGGACAGGATCGACCGGGGAGCTGTTTTTT; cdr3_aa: CASRRVGTGSTGELFF
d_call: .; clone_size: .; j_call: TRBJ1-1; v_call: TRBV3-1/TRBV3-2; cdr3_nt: TGTGCCAGCAGCCAAGGAGTAGTGAACACTGAAGCTTTCTTT; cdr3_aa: CASSQGVVNTEAFF
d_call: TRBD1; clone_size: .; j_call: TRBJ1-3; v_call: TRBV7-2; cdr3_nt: TGTGCCAGCAGCTTATCGGGACAGGGGGCTAACACCATATATTTT; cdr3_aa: CASSLSGQGANTIYF
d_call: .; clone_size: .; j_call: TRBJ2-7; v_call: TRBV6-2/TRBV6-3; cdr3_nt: TGTGCCAGCAGTTACAGTTCTTACTACGAGCAGTACTTC; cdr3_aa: CASSYSSYYEQYF
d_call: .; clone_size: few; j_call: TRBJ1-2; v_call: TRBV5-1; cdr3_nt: TGCGCCAGCAGCCCGGTTGGGCAGACCTATGGCTACACCTTC; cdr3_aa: CASSPVGQTYGYTF
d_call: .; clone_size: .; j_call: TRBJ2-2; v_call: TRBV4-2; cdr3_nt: TGTGCCAGCAGCCAGGGCAGACACACCGGGGAGCTGTTTTTT; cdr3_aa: CASSQGRHTGELFF
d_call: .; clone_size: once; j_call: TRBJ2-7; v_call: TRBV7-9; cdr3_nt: TGTGCCAGCAGCTTCCGGGGGGCCTCCTACGAGCAGTACTTC; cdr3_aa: CASSFRGASYEQYF
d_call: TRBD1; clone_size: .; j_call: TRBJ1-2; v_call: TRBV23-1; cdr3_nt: TGCGCCAGCAGTCAACCCCGCAGGGGGGATGGCTACACCTTC; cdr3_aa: CASSQPRRGDGYTF
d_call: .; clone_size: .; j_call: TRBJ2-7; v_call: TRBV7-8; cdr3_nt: TGTGCCAGCAGCTTAGAAGGGGTTGGGGAGCAGTACTTC; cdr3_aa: CASSLEGVGEQYF
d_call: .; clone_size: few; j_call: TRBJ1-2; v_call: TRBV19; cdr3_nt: TGTGCCAGTAGTATCGGTCCGGCCCTCTATGGCTACACCTTC; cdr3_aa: CASSIGPALYGYTF
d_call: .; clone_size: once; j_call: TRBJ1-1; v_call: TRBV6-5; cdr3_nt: TGTGCCAGCATTGGGGGGGCAGTTGACACTGAAGCTTTCTTT; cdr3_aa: CASIGGAVDTEAFF
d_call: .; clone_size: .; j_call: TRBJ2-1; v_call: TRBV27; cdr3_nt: TGTGCCAGCAGTTCGGCGGGTTCCTACAATGAGCAGTTCTTC; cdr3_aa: CASSSAGSYNEQFF
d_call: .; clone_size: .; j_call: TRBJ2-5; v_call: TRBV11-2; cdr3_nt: TGTGCCAGCAGCTTAGTAGCGTCAGTCTACCAAGAGACCCAGTACTTC; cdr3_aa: CASSLVASVYQETQYF
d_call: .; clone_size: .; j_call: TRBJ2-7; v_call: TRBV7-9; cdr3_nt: TGTGCCAGCAGCCCGCGACAAGGGAACTACGAGCAGTACTTC; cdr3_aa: CASSPRQGNYEQYF
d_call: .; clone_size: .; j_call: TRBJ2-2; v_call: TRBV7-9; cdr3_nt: TGTGCCAGCAGCTTAAGGAGAAACACCGGGGAGCTGTTTTTT; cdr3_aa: CASSLRRNTGELFF
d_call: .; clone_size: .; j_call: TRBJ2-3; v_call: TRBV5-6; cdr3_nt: TGTGCCAGCAGCGTTGGAAGCACAGATACGCAGTATTTT; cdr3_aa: CASSVGSTDTQYF
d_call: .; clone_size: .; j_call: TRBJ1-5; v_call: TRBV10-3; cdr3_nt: TGTGCCATCAGTGCTACAGGGACCGATCAGCCCCAGCATTTT; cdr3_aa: CAISATGTDQPQHF
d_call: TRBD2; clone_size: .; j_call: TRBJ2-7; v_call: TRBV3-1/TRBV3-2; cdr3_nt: TGTGCCAGCAGCCCGATAGCGGGAGGGACCTACGAGCAGTACTTC; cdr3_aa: CASSPIAGGTYEQYF
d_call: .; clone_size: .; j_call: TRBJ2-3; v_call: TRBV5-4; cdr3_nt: TGTGCCAGCAGCGATTACAGGGTCGGCACAGATACGCAGTATTTT; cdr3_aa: CASSDYRVGTDTQYF
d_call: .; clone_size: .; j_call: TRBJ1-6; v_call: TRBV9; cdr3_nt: TGTGCCAGCAGCGCCGCCCCCCATTCACCCCTCCACTTT; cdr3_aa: CASSAAPHSPLHF